This TCR beta chain was sequenced in a study of long-term antiretroviral therapy in people with HIV. Study-level points and caveats: Although diversity increased after ART, it remained lower than in transplant donor controls. Those clones which expanded before ART made up the dominant part of the repertoire at all time points.

Treatment for all HIV-infected participants took place in the United States. CDR3 length equals 11 residues. Germline CDR1 is SQVTM and CDR2 is ANQGSEA. Trimming removed 7 bases from V and 8 bases from J, with 14 bases in between. At survey level, the immunoSEQ assay was run in its v3.0 version. Here immunoSEQ multiplex PCR was the method, and the copy in TCRdb shows in-frame clones only, minus some. The profile covers fewer than 30,000 clones, with around four fifths appearing a single time and more than 7.5% taken by the ten largest. A note on this clone: Its specificity is not known.

This sequence was found in a young man with HIV. The specimen comprised unsorted PBMCs, sampled around 2.8 years after starting antiretroviral therapy. J is TRBJ1-2 and V is TRBV29-1; perhaps TRBD1 as D (5 bases). The CDR3 spells CSAGLGLGYTF. As DNA, the CDR3 is TGCAGCGCCGGCTTGGGACTGGGCTACACCTTC.